The entry below describes one TCR beta chain. The CDR3 consists of 13 residues. From germline, CDR1 is SEHNR and CDR2 FQNEAQ (reference sequence). Deletions cut 5 bases from V and 5 bases from J, with 13 bases between. Participants, 18 to 89 years old, spanned under 25 US areas. The study assigned cohorts using participant-reported clinical history. These data belong to a study of blood T cell repertoires in COVID-19. At the level of the study: The analysed material was cDNA or gDNA that came from T cells, B-cell-depleted T cells, or PBMCs.

Some clones are missing from TCRdb's copy, which holds only in-frame ones; the method was immunoSEQ multiplex PCR. The data hold 280,000 or so clones, with 90% observed a single time. The rearrangement uses TRBV7-9 and TRBJ2-7; possible D gene TRBD1, 6 bases. The TCR was taken from a woman under 30 with acute COVID-19. The sequencing sample was made of PBMCs or T cells enriched from blood (not recorded which). This CDR3 is CASSPSRGDEQYF. CDR3 DNA: TGTGCCAGCAGCCCAAGCAGGGGTGACGAGCAGTACTTC.